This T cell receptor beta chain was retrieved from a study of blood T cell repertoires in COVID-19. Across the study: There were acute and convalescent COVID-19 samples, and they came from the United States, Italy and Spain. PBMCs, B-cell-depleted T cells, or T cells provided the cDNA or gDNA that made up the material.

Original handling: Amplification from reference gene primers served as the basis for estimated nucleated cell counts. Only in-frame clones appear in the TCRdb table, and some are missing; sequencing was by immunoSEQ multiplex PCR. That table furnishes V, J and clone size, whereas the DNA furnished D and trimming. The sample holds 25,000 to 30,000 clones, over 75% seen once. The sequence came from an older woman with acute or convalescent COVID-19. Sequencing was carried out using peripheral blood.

CDR3 DNA sequence: TGTGCCAGCAGCGCGGGACAGGGGGAACGTGGCTACACCTTC. The encoded protein is CASSAGQGERGYTF. The gene calls are TRBV11-2 and TRBJ1-2; 11 positions match TRBD1. V trimming: 5 bases; J trimming: 7 bases; junction bases outside the gene matches: 6. Germline CDR1 reads SGHAT; CDR2 reads FQNNGV. The CDR3 is 14 amino acids.